This TCR beta chain was sequenced for a study of blood T cell repertoires in COVID-19. This CDR3 comprises 14 residues. Germline assignment: CDR1 LGHDT and CDR2 YNNKEL (reference sequence). V lost 1 base to trimming and J lost 4 bases, with 11 bases between them. This table comes from immunoSEQ multiplex PCR, and its TCRdb copy is limited to in-frame clones, with some not included. The repertoire consists of about 56,000 clones, with approximately 80% occurring once and the leading ten covering 10% to 15%. This clonotype was obtained from a woman of 80 years or more with acute or convalescent COVID-19. The specimen was peripheral blood. The chain employs TRBV3-1 (or the pseudogene TRBV3-2) and TRBJ2-7, with a possible D match to TRBD1 (6 bases). CDR3 nucleotide sequence: TGTGCCAGCAGCCAAGCTGCGCAGGGGTACGAGCAGTACTTC. Residues: CASSQAAQGYEQYF.